The 6 T cell receptor beta chains below come from one sample, sequenced in a study of shared clonotypes between healthy human individuals. The table came from immunoSEQ multiplex PCR; TCRdb's copy has only in-frame clones and leaves some out. The sample carries hundreds of thousands of clones, around 67% recorded once. The sample comprised memory CD4+ T cells sorted from blood. Stated subset: CD45RA-negative fraction. These receptors were collected from a man under 40 in good health.

The V gene is TRBV6-1, the J gene TRBJ2-7; the D is unclear. Trimming removed 5 bases from V and 2 bases from J, with 4 bases in between. Per germline, CDR1 MNHNS and CDR2 SASEGT. The CDR3 totals 11 residues. The CDR3 nucleotides read TGTGCCAGCAGTAGACCCTACGAGCAGTACTTC. Its protein is CASSRPYEQYF.

This clone was counted between two and nine times. CDR3 protein: CASSDYQRVGEQFF. The CDR3 nucleotides read TGCGCCAGCAGTGATTACCAACGGGTGGGTGAGCAGTTCTTC. The J gene is TRBJ2-1, the V gene TRBV10-1, with D uncertain. The CDR3 loop spans 14 amino acids. Germline CDR1 is WNHNN and CDR2 is SYGVQD (reference sequence). V lost 3 bases and J lost 9, with 15 bases in between.

The chain couples TRBV5-4 to TRBJ2-2; 7 nucleotides match TRBD2. Germline values: CDR1 SGHNT, CDR2 YYREEE (reference sequence). V lost 0 bases, J lost 4 bases, and 6 bases stayed unmatched. This CDR3 comprises 16 residues. The CDR3 region is CASSLAGGYTTGELFF. The CDR3 DNA follows: TGTGCCAGCAGCTTGGCCGGGGGGTATACCACCGGGGAGCTGTTTTTT.

The V and J genes are TRBV10-2 and TRBJ1-1; D possibly corresponds to TRBD1 (5 bases). V lost 6 bases, J lost 1 base, and 12 bases lay in between. The CDR3 is 14 residues long. CDR1 and CDR2 from the germline V gene are WSHSY and SAAADI. CDR3 nucleotides: TGCGCCAGCAGACTAGCGGGGGAGAACACTGAAGCTTTCTTT. Amino acid sequence: CASRLAGENTEAFF.

The chain combines TRBV7-8 with TRBJ1-4; D unclear. Between the trimmed V and J ends, which lost 5 bases and 7 bases, there was a span of 20 bases. The CDR3 is made up of 16 amino acids. Looked up from germline, CDR1 is SGHVS and CDR2 is FQNEAQ. The CDR3, as DNA: TGTGCCAGCAGCGCCCGGGCCAGGCCTACCGGTGAAAAACTGTTTTTT. Translated: CASSARARPTGEKLFF.

The V gene is TRBV5-1, the J gene TRBJ2-1, with TRBD2 matching 12 bases. Germline values: CDR1 SGHRS, CDR2 YFSETQ. The ends lost 0 bases at V and 10 bases at J; junction bases unmatched: 5. This CDR3 comprises 15 residues. CDR3 amino acids: CASSLGLAGAKEQFF. The CDR3 DNA sequence: TGCGCCAGCAGCTTGGGACTAGCGGGAGCTAAGGAGCAGTTCTTC.